This is a list of T cell receptor beta chains from one sample in a study of PD-1 blockade in classical Hodgkin lymphoma. Clones were sequenced by immunoSEQ multiplex PCR, and TCRdb holds only the in-frame ones, with some missing. Among around 90,000 clones listed, over 75% were seen once. Sequencing was performed on peripheral blood mononuclear cells (PBMCs), taken before the fourth cycle of nivolumab. Source of these receptors: a human donor with classical Hodgkin lymphoma. Each CDR3 is given with its conserved first and last residue. Each record gives: clone size, J gene, V gene, CDR3 length, CDR3 protein. Clone size appears in some rows only: once, few, many, or a class for an expanded clone.

abundance: .; j_gene: TRBJ2-7; v_gene: TRBV5-4; len: 13; CDR3aa: CASSFQGAYEQYF
abundance: .; j_gene: TRBJ2-2; v_gene: TRBV6-5; len: 15; CDR3aa: CASSYSGGYTGELFF
abundance: .; j_gene: TRBJ1-2; v_gene: TRBV30; len: 13; CDR3aa: CAWRIPGTYGYTF
abundance: .; j_gene: TRBJ2-5; v_gene: TRBV11-2; len: 13; CDR3aa: CASRGQGGETQYF
abundance: .; j_gene: TRBJ2-3; v_gene: TRBV6-1; len: 15; CDR3aa: CAITGTSGSRGPQYF
abundance: .; j_gene: TRBJ1-3; v_gene: TRBV6-6; len: 14; CDR3aa: CASSYSHSGNTIYF
abundance: once; j_gene: TRBJ2-1; v_gene: TRBV7-3; len: 15; CDR3aa: CASSPSGRDYNEQFF
abundance: few; j_gene: TRBJ1-6; v_gene: TRBV5-6; len: 12; CDR3aa: CASSFGDSPLHF
abundance: .; j_gene: TRBJ2-3; v_gene: TRBV9; len: 16; CDR3aa: CASSVGLAASTDTQYF
abundance: .; j_gene: TRBJ2-5; v_gene: TRBV7-6; len: 15; CDR3aa: CASSRQGFLQETQYF
abundance: .; j_gene: TRBJ1-2; v_gene: TRBV10-2; len: 14; CDR3aa: CASSEPTGKVDYTF
abundance: once; j_gene: TRBJ1-2; v_gene: TRBV4-3; len: 16; CDR3aa: CASSQEGAGGLRGYTF
abundance: .; j_gene: TRBJ2-5; v_gene: TRBV29-1; len: 13; CDR3aa: CSVRRGARETQYF
abundance: .; j_gene: TRBJ1-3; v_gene: TRBV9; len: 16; CDR3aa: CASSVVGGLSGNTIYF
abundance: few; j_gene: TRBJ1-3; v_gene: TRBV21-1; len: 12; CDR3aa: CASDRFGNTIYF
abundance: .; j_gene: TRBJ1-6; v_gene: TRBV30; len: 16; CDR3aa: CAWRDRVFTYNSPLHF
abundance: few; j_gene: TRBJ1-6; v_gene: TRBV5-4; len: 13; CDR3aa: CASSLAANSPLHF
abundance: .; j_gene: TRBJ1-5; v_gene: TRBV9; len: 14; CDR3aa: CASSAGTVNQPQHF
abundance: .; j_gene: TRBJ2-2; v_gene: TRBV7-3; len: 15; CDR3aa: CASSSSGVNTGELFF
abundance: .; j_gene: TRBJ1-3; v_gene: TRBV5-4; len: 15; CDR3aa: CASSPGQTSGNTIYF
abundance: .; j_gene: TRBJ2-7; v_gene: TRBV19; len: 15; CDR3aa: CASSIVWDSSYEQYF
abundance: once; j_gene: TRBJ2-7; v_gene: TRBV29-1; len: 13; CDR3aa: CSVWQPNAYEQYF
abundance: .; j_gene: TRBJ1-4; v_gene: TRBV10-3; len: 13; CDR3aa: CAISEGSDEKLFF
abundance: .; j_gene: TRBJ1-6; v_gene: TRBV25-1; len: 15; CDR3aa: CASSGVYGPYSPLHF
abundance: .; j_gene: TRBJ2-7; v_gene: TRBV9; len: 14; CDR3aa: CASSVAGSPYEQYF
abundance: .; j_gene: TRBJ1-2; v_gene: TRBV28; len: 12; CDR3aa: CASSPRNYGYTF
abundance: .; j_gene: TRBJ1-5; v_gene: TRBV7-2; len: 15; CDR3aa: CASSLNWAGGQPQHF
abundance: .; j_gene: TRBJ1-2; v_gene: TRBV6-1; len: 14; CDR3aa: CASSVGLHNYGYTF
abundance: few; j_gene: TRBJ2-5; v_gene: TRBV5-1; len: 15; CDR3aa: CASSSLAGGRETQYF
abundance: .; j_gene: TRBJ2-3; v_gene: TRBV9; len: 17; CDR3aa: CASSVTSGGTSTDTQYF
abundance: .; j_gene: TRBJ2-3; v_gene: TRBV4-1; len: 21; CDR3aa: CASSQDEAGTSGRRRTDTQYF
abundance: once; j_gene: TRBJ2-3; v_gene: TRBV6-1; len: 16; CDR3aa: CASSANSGGGTDTQYF
abundance: .; j_gene: TRBJ1-4; v_gene: TRBV7-9; len: 15; CDR3aa: CASSLGTSGAEKLFF
abundance: .; j_gene: TRBJ2-7; v_gene: TRBV12-5; len: 16; CDR3aa: CASGLVPLAGLYEQYF
abundance: .; j_gene: TRBJ2-5; v_gene: TRBV6-5; len: 16; CDR3aa: CASSYWTRGAQETQYF
abundance: many; j_gene: TRBJ2-1; v_gene: TRBV6-5; len: 15; CDR3aa: CASSLDRPAYNEQFF
abundance: .; j_gene: TRBJ2-7; v_gene: TRBV5-1; len: 13; CDR3aa: CASSEGYSGEQYF
abundance: .; j_gene: TRBJ2-3; v_gene: TRBV2; len: 14; CDR3aa: CANRDSLAADTQYF
abundance: .; j_gene: TRBJ2-1; v_gene: TRBV18; len: 15; CDR3aa: CASSPPLAGDNEQFF
abundance: .; j_gene: TRBJ2-3; v_gene: TRBV11-2; len: 15; CDR3aa: CASSLDRVGSDTQYF
abundance: .; j_gene: TRBJ1-2; v_gene: TRBV18; len: 16; CDR3aa: CASSQATPRDAYGYTF
abundance: .; j_gene: TRBJ2-1; v_gene: TRBV7-7; len: 17; CDR3aa: CASSLAPGLGSYNEQFF
abundance: .; j_gene: TRBJ2-5; v_gene: TRBV10-3; len: 13; CDR3aa: CAISDSYQETQYF
abundance: .; j_gene: TRBJ2-1; v_gene: TRBV5-1; len: 15; CDR3aa: CASSLVGGRTDEQFF
abundance: .; j_gene: TRBJ2-2; v_gene: TRBV19; len: 15; CDR3aa: CASSIGRRGYGELFF
abundance: .; j_gene: TRBJ2-7; v_gene: TRBV7-2; len: 14; CDR3aa: CASSQGLAGDEQYF
abundance: .; j_gene: TRBJ2-5; v_gene: TRBV5-5; len: 13; CDR3aa: CASSFGTEETQYF
abundance: .; j_gene: TRBJ1-5; v_gene: TRBV2; len: 15; CDR3aa: CASSEWDRGNQPQHF
abundance: .; j_gene: TRBJ1-1; v_gene: TRBV19; len: 15; CDR3aa: CATRPGGGRGTEAFF
abundance: .; j_gene: TRBJ2-3; v_gene: TRBV7-9; len: 14; CDR3aa: CASSLAGVGDTQYF
abundance: .; j_gene: TRBJ2-7; v_gene: TRBV6-6; len: 15; CDR3aa: CASRPPGGDGYEQYF
abundance: .; j_gene: TRBJ2-1; v_gene: TRBV6-6; len: 14; CDR3aa: CASRRQGSINEQFF
abundance: .; j_gene: TRBJ2-1; v_gene: TRBV4-1; len: 17; CDR3aa: CASSQAPLAGAYNEQFF
abundance: few; j_gene: TRBJ2-7; v_gene: TRBV28; len: 13; CDR3aa: CASSPRTLYEQYF
abundance: .; j_gene: TRBJ1-1; v_gene: TRBV5-4; len: 13; CDR3aa: CASSSGQNTEAFF
abundance: .; j_gene: TRBJ2-7; v_gene: TRBV6-6; len: 14; CDR3aa: CASSYSGNSYEQYF
abundance: .; j_gene: TRBJ2-3; v_gene: TRBV7-3; len: 13; CDR3aa: CASSETSTDTQYF